The clone carrying this TCR beta chain has a handful of counts. Antigen unknown. Naive CD8 T cells were picked out by sorting for CD8+CD4-CCR7+CD45RA+. TCRdb re-called the PCR reads with MiXCR, one entry per CDR3 protein. The sample includes roughly 300,000 distinct CDR3 sequences, roughly 24% of them seen just once. This record comes from a study of molecular identifiers for immune sequencing clone quantification. Overall study context: RNA, taken in replicates from approximately 20,000 or 100,000 naive CD8 cells, was split five ways, with four sequenced.

V gave up 4 bases and J gave up 11 bases; unmatched junction bases: 10. CDR3 length: 13 amino acids. Germline values: CDR1 SGHAT, CDR2 FQNNGV. Study results and limitations: Detectable among one million naive cells, according to reports, was Jurkat TCR RNA spiked in from one cell. Highly expanded clone sizes could be underestimated through barcode sharing by identical TCR molecules.

The chain is built from TRBV11-2 and TRBJ1-1; 7 bases line up with TRBD1. The source is a human donor in good health. Some libraries in this study had Jurkat cell RNA spiked in. The sequenced sample consisted of naive CD8+ T cells from blood, with Jurkat cell RNA spiked in. Noted subset: FACS-sorted CD8+CD4-CCR7+CD45RA+ naive T cells. This CDR3 reads CASSSWDSRSAFF. CDR3 DNA sequence: TGTGCCAGCAGCTCCTGGGACAGCCGATCTGCTTTCTTT.